The rows below give T cell receptor beta chains drawn from one sample of a study of human T cells and chemical hapten exposure. TCRdb reanalysed the RACE reads using MiXCR and keeps one entry per CDR3 protein. The sample has some 97,000 distinct CDR3 sequences; roughly 27% are singletons. Sequenced here: whole blood, sampled in connection with sensitization to the hapten diphenylcyclopropenone (DPC). The receptors derive from a man aged 40-49 years with alopecia areata. Some clones in this sample may be carry-over from other donors' samples. CDR3s leave out the opening cysteine and the closing phenylalanine or tryptophan. Size is stated for part of the rows, as once, few or many counts, or as a class when the clone is expanded.

j_call: TRBJ1-2
v_call: TRBV28
clone_size: few
cdr3_aa: ASRTNYGYT

j_call: TRBJ2-1
v_call: TRBV12-3/TRBV12-4
clone_size: NA
cdr3_aa: ASSPHTSGNEQF

j_call: TRBJ2-7
v_call: TRBV27
clone_size: NA
cdr3_aa: ARPGQEDYEQY

j_call: TRBJ2-5
v_call: TRBV25-1
clone_size: NA
cdr3_aa: ASSWTGPQETQY

j_call: TRBJ1-1
v_call: TRBV7-2
clone_size: many
cdr3_aa: ASSSRLGGTEAF

j_call: TRBJ2-1
v_call: TRBV20-1
clone_size: NA
cdr3_aa: SARETSNSYNEQF

j_call: TRBJ2-7
v_call: TRBV29-1
clone_size: NA
cdr3_aa: SVKQGLGYEQY

j_call: TRBJ2-7
v_call: TRBV5-6
clone_size: few
cdr3_aa: ASSLWGHPYEQY

j_call: TRBJ2-3
v_call: TRBV20-1
clone_size: many
cdr3_aa: SARRTDTQY

j_call: TRBJ2-3
v_call: TRBV7-2
clone_size: few
cdr3_aa: ASSPGGSNTDTQY

j_call: TRBJ2-2
v_call: TRBV24-1
clone_size: few
cdr3_aa: ATGEEYTGELF

j_call: TRBJ2-3
v_call: TRBV12-3/TRBV12-4
clone_size: NA
cdr3_aa: ASSLFAGRDTQY

j_call: TRBJ2-6
v_call: TRBV27
clone_size: NA
cdr3_aa: ASAPGAPSGANVLT

j_call: TRBJ1-4
v_call: TRBV7-9
clone_size: NA
cdr3_aa: ASSQPNEKLF

j_call: TRBJ2-6
v_call: TRBV4-3
clone_size: NA
cdr3_aa: ASSQVGGGSGANVLT

j_call: TRBJ2-1
v_call: TRBV3-1
clone_size: NA
cdr3_aa: ASSPGTGFDNEQF

j_call: TRBJ2-7
v_call: TRBV20-1
clone_size: many
cdr3_aa: SAETGPYEQY

j_call: TRBJ2-5
v_call: TRBV14
clone_size: NA
cdr3_aa: ASSPVRTTSKETQY

j_call: TRBJ1-1
v_call: TRBV11-2
clone_size: few
cdr3_aa: ASSPLRGSAGGNTEAF

j_call: TRBJ2-1
v_call: TRBV2
clone_size: few
cdr3_aa: ASQRGPSVEQF

j_call: TRBJ1-1
v_call: TRBV6-1
clone_size: NA
cdr3_aa: ASSYTGTPGSTEAF

j_call: TRBJ2-5
v_call: TRBV2
clone_size: NA
cdr3_aa: ASSTVQETQY

j_call: TRBJ2-3
v_call: TRBV10-3
clone_size: NA
cdr3_aa: AIRGYRAETDTQY

j_call: TRBJ2-7
v_call: TRBV6-2/TRBV6-3
clone_size: NA
cdr3_aa: ASRDQGPYEQY

j_call: TRBJ2-5
v_call: TRBV7-6
clone_size: few
cdr3_aa: ASSLMELEGQETQY

j_call: TRBJ2-7
v_call: TRBV7-9
clone_size: NA
cdr3_aa: ASRDGAYEQY

j_call: TRBJ2-7
v_call: TRBV20-1
clone_size: few
cdr3_aa: SASWTSAYEQY

j_call: TRBJ2-5
v_call: TRBV27
clone_size: NA
cdr3_aa: ASSLFDSGETQY

j_call: TRBJ2-3
v_call: TRBV24-1
clone_size: NA
cdr3_aa: ATSEGDTQY

j_call: TRBJ2-7
v_call: TRBV29-1
clone_size: few
cdr3_aa: SVMDGLPYEQY

j_call: TRBJ2-2
v_call: TRBV6-4
clone_size: few
cdr3_aa: ASSVDSVNTGELF

j_call: TRBJ2-2
v_call: TRBV6-2/TRBV6-3
clone_size: NA
cdr3_aa: ASSYSGVPIVTGELF

j_call: TRBJ2-7
v_call: TRBV7-9
clone_size: few
cdr3_aa: ASSLASNEQY

j_call: TRBJ1-5
v_call: TRBV28
clone_size: few
cdr3_aa: ASVDISNQPQH

j_call: TRBJ2-5
v_call: TRBV20-1
clone_size: NA
cdr3_aa: SRGQETQY

j_call: TRBJ2-7
v_call: TRBV12-3/TRBV12-4
clone_size: few
cdr3_aa: ASSLTGGPQEQY

j_call: TRBJ2-5
v_call: TRBV15
clone_size: NA
cdr3_aa: ATSRRQGQETQY

j_call: TRBJ2-5
v_call: TRBV3-1
clone_size: NA
cdr3_aa: ASSQSHLAATGETQY

j_call: TRBJ2-7
v_call: TRBV20-1
clone_size: NA
cdr3_aa: SASLGLARREQY